A single TCR beta chain is shown here with its context. Its antigen is not identified. The CDR3 runs to 14 residues. The trim removed 5 bases at V and 4 bases at J, leaving 6 bases unmatched. Per germline, CDR1 SEHNR and CDR2 FQNEAQ (reference sequence). 13 Jbeta primers and 60 Vbeta primers were used for the PCR. Assay: immunoSEQ multiplex PCR; the TCRdb copy retains only in-frame clones and omits some. Seen here are some 70,000 clones, approximately 80% observed once, and the top ten hold around 7%. The data originate from a study of cytomegalovirus exposure and HLA in healthy donors. Findings and limits, study-wide: A later analysis linked a missense DCLRE1C variant to TCR beta V- and J-gene trimming. Later work associated roughly 15,000 TCR beta sequences with HLA alleles at 0.05 false discovery rate. For most TCR sequences rarity was the rule, although some public TCRs occurred in many donors.

This receptor was taken from a human donor in good health. Sequencing was performed on PBMCs. This rearrangement joins TRBV7-9 to TRBJ1-1; TRBD1 matches 8 bases. CDR3 sequence: CASSIQGGGTEAFF. The CDR3 coding sequence is TGTGCCAGCAGCATACAGGGGGGGGGCACTGAAGCTTTCTTT. Variable domain in full (rest from reference TRBV7-9 and TRBJ1-1): DTGVSQNPRHKITKRGQNVTFRCDPISEHNRLYWYRQTLGQGPEFLTYFQNEAQLEKSRLLSDRFSAERPKGSFSTLEIQRTEQGDSAMYLCASSIQGGGTEAFFGQGTRLTVV.